The rows below give T cell receptor beta chains drawn from one sample of a study of cytomegalovirus exposure and HLA in healthy donors. Profiling relied on immunoSEQ multiplex PCR, and the TCRdb table lists in-frame clones only, not all of them. The data contain about 83,000 clones, 95% to 97% of them seen just once; the ten biggest clones take up roughly 1.3%. Sequenced: PBMCs. The receptor source for this set is a young woman in good health and CMV-seronegative. The CDR3 runs from the conserved cysteine through the conserved F or W. The D gene is left open where the match is weak. Not every row has a clone size; where given, it reads once, few, many or a size class.

J: TRBJ2-1; D: NA; size: NA; V: TRBV11-2; DNA: TGTGCCAGCAGCTTAGAGCGGGGCCCCTACAATGAGCAGTTCTTC; CDR3: CASSLERGPYNEQFF
J: TRBJ2-1; D: NA; size: NA; V: TRBV27; DNA: TGTGCCAGCAGTCGTGGGGGGAGCGGCTACAATGAGCAGTTCTTC; CDR3: CASSRGGSGYNEQFF
J: TRBJ2-7; D: NA; size: NA; V: TRBV7-2; DNA: TGTGCCAGCAGCTTAGTTGGGGCGTCCGAGCAGTACTTC; CDR3: CASSLVGASEQYF
J: TRBJ2-5; D: TRBD1; size: NA; V: TRBV4-1; DNA: TGCGCCAGCAGCAACCGGGACAGCTTCCAAGAGACCCAGTACTTC; CDR3: CASSNRDSFQETQYF
J: TRBJ2-5; D: NA; size: NA; V: TRBV2; DNA: TGTGCCAGCGTTAGGGAGGTAGGAGAGACCCAGTACTTC; CDR3: CASVREVGETQYF
J: TRBJ2-5; D: NA; size: NA; V: TRBV27; DNA: TGTGCCAGCAGCGTAACAGGGTCAGAGACCCAGTACTTC; CDR3: CASSVTGSETQYF
J: TRBJ2-1; D: NA; size: NA; V: TRBV9; DNA: TGTGCCAGCAGCGTAGTAGGGGACTCCTACAATGAGCAGTTCTTC; CDR3: CASSVVGDSYNEQFF
J: TRBJ2-7; D: NA; size: NA; V: TRBV11-2; DNA: TGTGCCAGCAGCTTAGCTTGGGGGACTTACGAGCAGTACTTC; CDR3: CASSLAWGTYEQYF
J: TRBJ2-7; D: TRBD2; size: NA; V: TRBV9; DNA: TGTGCCAGCAGCGTGGGGACTAGCGTCAAGGGTCTCTCCTACGAGCAGTACTTC; CDR3: CASSVGTSVKGLSYEQYF
J: TRBJ2-1; D: NA; size: NA; V: TRBV10-1; DNA: TGCGCCAGCAGTGAGTCCGCTTCTAGCCATGAGCAGTTCTTC; CDR3: CASSESASSHEQFF
J: TRBJ1-2; D: NA; size: NA; V: TRBV6-1; DNA: TGTGCCAGCAGTGAAATGCTGGGGGCTTCCCTCGGAGGCTACACCTTC; CDR3: CASSEMLGASLGGYTF
J: TRBJ2-5; D: TRBD2; size: NA; V: TRBV15; DNA: TGTGCCACCAGCCCGGGGGGGTTGAAGGAGACCCAGTACTTC; CDR3: CATSPGGLKETQYF
J: TRBJ1-2; D: NA; size: once; V: TRBV2; DNA: TGTGCCAGCAGTCCTAGAACCTATGGCTACACCTTC; CDR3: CASSPRTYGYTF
J: TRBJ2-3; D: TRBD1; size: NA; V: TRBV28; DNA: TGTGCCAGCAGTTCCCCCTCGGGGACAGGTCTTAGCACAGATACGCAGTATTTT; CDR3: CASSSPSGTGLSTDTQYF
J: TRBJ2-7; D: TRBD2; size: once; V: TRBV27; DNA: TGTGCCAGCTCTTGGTTGGGGGGGAGTAGCGGCCTTTACGAGCAGTACTTC; CDR3: CASSWLGGSSGLYEQYF
J: TRBJ2-3; D: NA; size: NA; V: TRBV18; DNA: TGTGCCAGCTCAATGGAACAGGGATACACAGATACGCAGTATTTT; CDR3: CASSMEQGYTDTQYF
J: TRBJ2-1; D: NA; size: NA; V: TRBV27; DNA: TGTGCCAGCCGGAGACGAGCATCGGTCGATAATGAGCAGTTCTTC; CDR3: CASRRRASVDNEQFF
J: TRBJ1-1; D: NA; size: NA; V: TRBV13; DNA: TGTGCCAGCAGCTTACAGGAGGGGTACACTGAAGCTTTCTTT; CDR3: CASSLQEGYTEAFF
J: TRBJ2-7; D: NA; size: NA; V: TRBV21-1; DNA: TGTGCCAGCAGCCCCGGACTAGCGAGTTGGCCAAATACCTACGAGCAGTACTTC; CDR3: CASSPGLASWPNTYEQYF
J: TRBJ2-3; D: TRBD1; size: NA; V: TRBV5-1; DNA: TGCGCCAGCAGCATCGGGACAGCGAGCACAGATACGCAGTATTTT; CDR3: CASSIGTASTDTQYF
J: TRBJ2-4; D: TRBD1; size: NA; V: TRBV28; DNA: TGTGCCAGCAAAGAGACAGGGACCCAAAACATTCAGTACTTC; CDR3: CASKETGTQNIQYF
J: TRBJ1-2; D: NA; size: NA; V: TRBV21-1; DNA: TGTGCCAGCAGCAAAGTCCGGGAGGGCGGTGGCTACACCTTC; CDR3: CASSKVREGGGYTF
J: TRBJ2-7; D: NA; size: once; V: TRBV14; DNA: TGTGCCAGCAGCCAATTCAACGAGCAGTACTTC; CDR3: CASSQFNEQYF
J: TRBJ1-5; D: NA; size: NA; V: TRBV7-2; DNA: TGTGCCAGCAGCTTAGTGGGCCAGACATATAGCAATCAGCCCCAGCATTTT; CDR3: CASSLVGQTYSNQPQHF
J: TRBJ1-2; D: NA; size: NA; V: TRBV5-4; DNA: TGTGCCAGCAGCGCTCTAAGCCTCGGGGACACCTTC; CDR3: CASSALSLGDTF
J: TRBJ2-7; D: NA; size: NA; V: TRBV20-1; DNA: TGCAGTGGAGCACTTAGATACGAGCAGTACTTC; CDR3: CSGALRYEQYF
J: TRBJ2-7; D: NA; size: NA; V: TRBV7-2; DNA: TGTGCCAGCAGCTTCCAGTCCGTCTACGAGCAGTACTTC; CDR3: CASSFQSVYEQYF
J: TRBJ2-5; D: TRBD2; size: NA; V: TRBV7-2; DNA: TGTGCCAGCAGCTTAGGGCTAGCGGTCCGGGAGACCCAGTACTTC; CDR3: CASSLGLAVRETQYF
J: TRBJ2-7; D: NA; size: NA; V: TRBV9; DNA: TGTGCCAGCAGCGTAGCAGGGGCGCATTTGGACGAGCAGTACTTC; CDR3: CASSVAGAHLDEQYF
J: TRBJ2-7; D: NA; size: NA; V: TRBV7-8; DNA: TGTGCCAGCAGCTTAGCGATCGTTCCGACTGAGGGCCTACACGAGCAGTACTTC; CDR3: CASSLAIVPTEGLHEQYF
J: TRBJ1-4; D: NA; size: NA; V: TRBV30; DNA: TGTGCCTGGAGCACACAAGGGAGTGAAAAACTGTTTTTT; CDR3: CAWSTQGSEKLFF
J: TRBJ1-1; D: NA; size: NA; V: TRBV7-8; DNA: TGTGCCAGCAGCTTAAGCCTAGGCTTGAACACTGAAGCTTTCTTT; CDR3: CASSLSLGLNTEAFF
J: TRBJ2-7; D: TRBD1; size: NA; V: TRBV11-2; DNA: TGTGCCAGCAGCTTAGATTGGGACAGGGTGTACGAGCAGTACTTC; CDR3: CASSLDWDRVYEQYF
J: TRBJ1-5; D: NA; size: NA; V: TRBV27; DNA: TGTGCCAGCAGTTTAAGCGGAAATCAGCCCCAGCATTTT; CDR3: CASSLSGNQPQHF
J: TRBJ2-1; D: NA; size: NA; V: TRBV7-2; DNA: TGTGCCAGCAGCTCTAATAGCGGCAATGAGCAGTTCTTC; CDR3: CASSSNSGNEQFF
J: TRBJ2-5; D: TRBD2; size: once; V: TRBV7-6; DNA: TGTGCCAGCAGCTTATTTAGCGGGCAAGAGACCCAGTACTTC; CDR3: CASSLFSGQETQYF
J: TRBJ1-2; D: NA; size: once; V: TRBV5-1; DNA: TGCGCCAGCAGCTTGGAGGGGGATGGCTACACCTTC; CDR3: CASSLEGDGYTF
J: TRBJ2-3; D: TRBD1; size: NA; V: TRBV6-1; DNA: TGTGCCAGCAGTGGGGGACAGAGCACAGATACGCAGTATTTT; CDR3: CASSGGQSTDTQYF
J: TRBJ2-7; D: TRBD2; size: NA; V: TRBV14; DNA: TGTGCCAGCAGCCAGGGACTAGCGGGAACCTACGAGCAGTACTTC; CDR3: CASSQGLAGTYEQYF
J: TRBJ2-2; D: TRBD2; size: NA; V: TRBV13; DNA: TGTGCCAGCAGCCCCGGGACTAGCGGAAACACCGGGGAGCTGTTTTTT; CDR3: CASSPGTSGNTGELFF
J: TRBJ2-1; D: TRBD2; size: NA; V: TRBV7-2; DNA: TGTGCCAGCAGCCAGACTAGCGTGGGATACAATGAGCAGTTCTTC; CDR3: CASSQTSVGYNEQFF
J: TRBJ2-7; D: NA; size: NA; V: TRBV10-1; DNA: TGCGCCAGCAGTGAGTCAACGGGTGCGTACGAGCAGTACTTC; CDR3: CASSESTGAYEQYF
J: TRBJ2-5; D: TRBD1; size: once; V: TRBV7-2; DNA: TGTGCCAGCAGCTCCCCCGGGACAGGGTTTGGGACCCAGTACTTC; CDR3: CASSSPGTGFGTQYF
J: TRBJ1-5; D: NA; size: NA; V: TRBV6-5; DNA: TGTGCCAGCAGTTACGGGGGGATCGAAGGCAATCAGCCCCAGCATTTT; CDR3: CASSYGGIEGNQPQHF
J: TRBJ1-5; D: NA; size: NA; V: TRBV7-2; DNA: TGTGCCAGCAGCTTGAAGGGGGGGACCCAGCCCCAGCATTTT; CDR3: CASSLKGGTQPQHF
J: TRBJ1-1; D: NA; size: NA; V: TRBV5-1; DNA: TGCGCCAGCAGCCGTGAAACAGGGATATCTGAAGCTTTCTTT; CDR3: CASSRETGISEAFF
J: TRBJ1-2; D: TRBD1; size: NA; V: TRBV4-1; DNA: TGCGCCAGCAGCCAACCCGGGACAGGGGATGGCTACACCTTC; CDR3: CASSQPGTGDGYTF
J: TRBJ1-5; D: TRBD1; size: once; V: TRBV15; DNA: TGTGCCACCAGCAGAGAATTTGGACAGGGAGAGCCCCAGCATTTT; CDR3: CATSREFGQGEPQHF